Detailed here is one T cell receptor beta chain. What it binds is not known. This specimen comes from a study of cytomegalovirus exposure and HLA in healthy donors. Study details: About 82 million unique TCRs from HLA-typed donors were held in an early release of data.

Regarding the study as a whole: In a later analysis, HLA-associated beta chains showed higher expansion and lower generation probabilities than comparable chains.

Germline-derived CDR1 and CDR2 are SEHNR and FQNEAQ (reference sequence). V lost 1 base to trimming and J lost 6 bases, with 6 bases between them. The CDR3 extends over 13 amino acids. The study ran its PCR with 60 Vbeta and 13 Jbeta primers. Clones were read by immunoSEQ multiplex PCR, and TCRdb kept only the in-frame ones, dropping some. The table records 120,000 to 150,000 clones, 60% to 80% of them present only once. The chain has TRBV7-9 and TRBJ2-2, with D unclear. The sequencing input was PBMCs. The clonotype was recovered from a male donor in good health and CMV-seronegative. DNA for the CDR3: TGTGCCAGCAGCTTAGTCTGGCCCGGGGAGCTGTTTTTT. Its protein product is CASSLVWPGELFF.